The sequence of this T cell receptor beta chain was determined in a study of shared clonotypes between healthy human individuals. On the study more broadly: A donor's plate count was three for CD4 naive and three for CD4 memory; CD8 naive had two and CD8 memory one. Study-wide findings and caveats: Although depth was large, rarefaction showed that sequencing of the sorted subsets was incomplete.

Measured with immunoSEQ multiplex PCR; TCRdb has only the in-frame clones, and not every one. The data show about 2.5 million clones, around 93% seen once. The length of the CDR3 is 17 residues. Trimming stripped 10 bases from V and 0 bases from J, with 22 bases between. Per the germline V gene, CDR1 is ENHRY and CDR2 is SYGVKD. This clone was picked up one time. Its specificity is unknown. This chain uses TRBV10-3 with TRBJ2-1, with unresolved D. Material for sequencing was naive CD4+ T cells from PBMCs. Noted subset: CD45RA+ positively selected. This TCR was sampled from a man aged 18 to 30 in good health. Some clones in this sample may be carry-over from other donors' samples. The CDR3 loop is CATRRHPTSSSYNEQFF. CDR3 bases: TGTGCCACCCGGAGACACCCTACGTCGAGCTCCTACAATGAGCAGTTCTTC.